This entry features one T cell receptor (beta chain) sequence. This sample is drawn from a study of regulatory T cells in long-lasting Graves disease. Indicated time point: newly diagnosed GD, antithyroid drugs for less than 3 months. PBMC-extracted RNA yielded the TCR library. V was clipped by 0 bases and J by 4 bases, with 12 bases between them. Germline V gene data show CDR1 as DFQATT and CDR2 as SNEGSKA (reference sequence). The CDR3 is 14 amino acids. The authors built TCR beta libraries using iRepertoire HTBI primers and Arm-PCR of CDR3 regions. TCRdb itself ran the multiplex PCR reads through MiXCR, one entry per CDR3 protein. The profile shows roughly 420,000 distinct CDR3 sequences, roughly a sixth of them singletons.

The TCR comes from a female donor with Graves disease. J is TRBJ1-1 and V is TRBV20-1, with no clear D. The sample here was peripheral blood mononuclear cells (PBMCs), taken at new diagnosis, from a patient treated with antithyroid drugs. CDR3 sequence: CSARDNLRGTEAFF. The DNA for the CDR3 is TGCAGTGCTAGAGATAACCTCCGAGGCACTGAAGCTTTCTTT.